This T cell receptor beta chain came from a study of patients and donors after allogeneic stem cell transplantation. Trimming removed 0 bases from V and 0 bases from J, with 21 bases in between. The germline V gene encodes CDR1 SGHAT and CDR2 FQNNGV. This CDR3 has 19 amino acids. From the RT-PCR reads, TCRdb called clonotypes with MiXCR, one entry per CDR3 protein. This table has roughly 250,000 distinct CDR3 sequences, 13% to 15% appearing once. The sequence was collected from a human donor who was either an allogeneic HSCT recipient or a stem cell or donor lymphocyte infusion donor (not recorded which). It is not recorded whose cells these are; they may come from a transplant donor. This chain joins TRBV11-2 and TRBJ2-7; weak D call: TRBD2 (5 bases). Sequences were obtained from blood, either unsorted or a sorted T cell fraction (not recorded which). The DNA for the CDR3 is TGTGCCAGCAGCTTAGACCTTATGTTGGGAGCGAAGAGCTCCTACGAGCAGTACTTC. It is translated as CASSLDLMLGAKSSYEQYF. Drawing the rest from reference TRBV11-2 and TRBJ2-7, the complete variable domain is EAGVAQSPRYKIIEKRQSVAFWCNPISGHATLYWYQQILGQGPKLLIQFQNNGVVDDSQLPKDRFSAERLKGVDSTLKIQPAKLEDSAVYLCASSLDLMLGAKSSYEQYFGPGTRLTVT.